This T cell receptor (beta chain) is from a study of cytotoxic CD8 clonotypes in ibrutinib-treated CLL. Study-wide background: The patient breakdown showed some eleven relapsed/refractory and some 16 treatment-naive cases, with 17 IGHV unmutated.

Trimming took 6 bases from V and 6 from J; bases not matched to a gene: 9. CDR1 is MDHEN, CDR2 SYDVKM, per germline. This CDR3 comprises 15 residues. Target depth was 1 in 200,000 to 1 in 1 million T cells, about 10x per clonotype. The protocol was immunoSEQ multiplex PCR, while the TCRdb copy is restricted to in-frame clones and leaves out a portion. The sample consists of approximately 130,000 clones, approximately 80% of them appearing once. Study-wide points: On treatment, the uncommon public clonotypes contracted or remained stable. Measured clonality at baseline was greater than in age-matched healthy donors and tracked with circulating CD8+ T-cell counts.

Comment on this clone: The antigen remains unidentified.

Here the sequenced sample was PBMCs, taken after 24 months of ibrutinib treatment. The J gene is TRBJ2-3, the V gene TRBV28; 10 positions match TRBD1. The receptor comes from a human donor with chronic lymphocytic leukemia. The DNA for the CDR3 is TGTGCCAGCAGCCACCGGGACAGGGGAATGGATACGCAGTATTTT. It specifies CASSHRDRGMDTQYF.